The 29 T cell receptor beta chains listed next were all sequenced from one sample in a study of blood T cell repertoires in COVID-19. Using immunoSEQ multiplex PCR, the repertoire was profiled, and TCRdb retains in-frame clones only, with some absent. In the table there are about 480,000 clones, approximately 91% of which are singletons. The sample was peripheral blood. These receptor sequences come from a woman aged 50 to 65 with COVID-19, enrolled during active disease.

This chain links TRBV3-1 (or the pseudogene TRBV3-2) with TRBJ1-2; 8 nucleotides align to TRBD1. Trimming removed 4 bases from V and 3 bases from J; junction bases left unmatched: 4. Per the germline V gene, CDR1 is LGHDT and CDR2 is YNNKEL (reference sequence). CDR3 length equals 14 residues. CDR3 sequence (DNA): TGTGCCAGCAGCCTTGCAGGGGGCGACTATGGCTACACCTTC. Translated: CASSLAGGDYGYTF.

The chain combines TRBV5-1 with TRBJ2-3, with 10 bases fitting TRBD2. Germline values: CDR1 SGHRS, CDR2 YFSETQ. J lost 4 bases, V lost 6 bases, and 5 bases had no gene match. The length of the CDR3 is 14 residues. CDR3 nucleotide sequence: TGCGCCAGCAATAGCGGGGGGTTGGCAGATACGCAGTATTTT. Translating gives CASNSGGLADTQYF.

This chain links TRBV5-1 with TRBJ2-1, with D tentatively TRBD1 (5 bases). This CDR3 has 13 amino acids. V lost 4 bases and J lost 3, with 8 bases in between. The germline V gene encodes CDR1 SGHRS and CDR2 YFSETQ. The CDR3 loop is CASSGQGYNEQFF. In DNA form, the CDR3 reads TGCGCCAGCAGCGGCCAGGGCTACAATGAGCAGTTCTTC.

As concerns this clone: This may be a read error, as it is one base from a much larger clone. V is TRBV2 and J is TRBJ1-2, with D possibly TRBD1 on 6 matching bases. The CDR3 is 13 residues long. Between the trimmed V and J ends, which lost 6 bases and 0 bases, there was a span of 8 bases. Germline CDR1 is SNHLY and CDR2 is FYNNEI. The CDR3 loop reads CASRGTPNYGYTF. CDR3 coding DNA: TGTGCCAGCAGGGGGACACCTAACTATGGCTACACCTTC.

The gene calls are TRBV6-7 and TRBJ2-2; D is undetermined. TRBV6-7 is flagged as an ORF with uncertain function. Deletions cut 6 bases from V and 0 bases from J, with 20 bases between. The CDR3 runs to 18 residues. CDR3 sequence reads: CASSPFSQQQSNTGELFF. CDR3 DNA: TGTGCCAGCAGCCCCTTTTCCCAACAGCAATCGAACACCGGGGAGCTGTTTTTT.

The gene calls are TRBV4-1 and TRBJ1-4, with D possibly TRBD1 on 6 matching bases. The germline V gene encodes CDR1 MGHRA and CDR2 YSYEKL. Trimming left V 4 bases short and J 3 bases short, with 12 bases between. The CDR3 is 15 residues long. The CDR3 is CASSRGGQPNEKLFF. CDR3 sequence (DNA): TGCGCCAGCAGCCGGGGGGGGCAGCCTAATGAAAAACTGTTTTTT.

This chain uses TRBV19 with TRBJ1-1; TRBD1 is a possible D gene (5 bases). Germline V lookup: CDR1 LNHDA, CDR2 SQIVND (reference sequence). The CDR3 is 17 residues long. Trimming pared 1 base from V and 1 base from J, leaving 16 bases between. This CDR3 reads CASSIVGHSMGNTEAFF. The CDR3, as DNA: TGTGCCAGTAGTATAGTCGGACACTCCATGGGGAACACTGAAGCTTTCTTT.

The rearrangement joins TRBV6-5 to TRBJ1-2; 9 bases line up with TRBD1. The ends lost 2 bases at V and 5 bases at J; junction bases unmatched: 6. CDR3 length: 15 residues. Germline V gene lookup returns CDR1 MNHEY and CDR2 SVGAGI. Here the CDR3 DNA reads TGTGCCAGCAGTTACGGGACAGGGATAGGGTATGGCTACACCTTC. It is translated as CASSYGTGIGYGYTF.

This clone turned up a few times. The genes are TRBV19 and TRBJ2-2; tentative D call: TRBD1 (5 bases). The germline V gene has CDR1 LNHDA and CDR2 SQIVND (reference sequence). The ends were cut back, 1 base at V and 4 bases at J, with 16 bases in the middle. The CDR3 sequence is 17 residues long. CDR3 in amino acids: CASSIAEQVHGTGELFF. The DNA of the CDR3 is TGTGCCAGTAGTATAGCAGAACAGGTGCATGGCACCGGGGAGCTGTTTTTT.

The V gene is TRBV19, the J gene TRBJ2-7; 8 bases align to TRBD1. The CDR3 sequence is 14 residues long. V lost 4 bases, J lost 2 bases, and 4 bases stayed unmatched. Germline lookup yields CDR1 LNHDA and CDR2 SQIVND (reference sequence). This CDR3 is CASSRTGITYEQYF. The CDR3 nucleotides read TGTGCCAGTAGTAGGACAGGGATCACCTACGAGCAGTACTTC.

Here the CDR3 reads CASSHPGGDYEQYF. Here the CDR3 DNA reads TGTGCCAGCAGCCACCCCGGGGGGGACTACGAGCAGTACTTC. V gene TRBV3-1 (or the pseudogene TRBV3-2) combines with J gene TRBJ2-7; TRBD2 matches 8 bases. J lost 3 bases, V lost 3 bases, and 4 bases had no gene match. Germline values: CDR1 LGHDT, CDR2 YNNKEL (reference sequence). The CDR3 is 14 residues long.

This CDR3 reads CSVQQGGTEAFF. CDR3 nucleotide sequence: TGCAGCGTCCAGCAGGGGGGCACTGAAGCTTTCTTT. The gene calls are TRBV29-1 and TRBJ1-1, with TRBD1 matching over 7 bases. The CDR3 spans 12 residues. Losses at the gene ends were 6 bases for V and 4 bases for J; bases not matched to a gene: 5. CDR1 SQVTM and CDR2 ANQGSEA come from the germline V gene. The full variable domain, in which reference TRBV29-1 and TRBJ1-1 provide the parts outside the CDR3, is SAVISQKPSRDICQRGTSLTIQCQVDSQVTMMFWYRQQPGQSLTLIATANQGSEATYESGFVIDKFPISRPNLTFSTLTVSNMSPEDSSIYLCSVQQGGTEAFFGQGTRLTVV.

The chain couples TRBV19 to TRBJ2-2; D call uncertain. The CDR3 runs to 13 residues. Germline V gene sequence: CDR1 LNHDA, CDR2 SQIVND (reference sequence). The V end was cut by 8 bases, the J end by 6 bases, with 13 bases between. CDR3 sequence (DNA): TGTGCCAGTGAACTCACGGCGGCCGGGGAGCTGTTTTTT. Translation: CASELTAAGELFF.

The rearrangement joins TRBV4-1 to TRBJ2-7; 10 nucleotides align to TRBD1. There are 15 residues in the CDR3. Unmatched junction bases numbered 4, after V lost 2 bases and J lost 3 bases. Germline CDR1 and CDR2: MGHRA and YSYEKL. The CDR3 nucleotides are TGCGCCAGCAGCCAATTTTGGACAGGGGGCTACGAGCAGTACTTC. Protein product: CASSQFWTGGYEQYF.

V usage is TRBV7-2 and J usage is TRBJ1-1; D not certain. The CDR3 has 13 amino acids. Germline V gene lookup returns CDR1 SGHTA and CDR2 FQGNSA. Trimming took off 1 base at V and 6 bases at J, with 9 bases between the two ends. Here the CDR3 DNA reads TGTGCCAGCAGCTTAGTTCTAGCTCCTGAAGCTTTCTTT. Protein: CASSLVLAPEAFF. The full variable domain, its missing parts supplied by reference TRBV7-2 and TRBJ1-1, is GAGVSQSPSNKVTEKGKDVELRCDPISGHTALYWYRQSLGQGLEFLIYFQGNSAPDKSGLPSDRFSAERTGGSVSTLTIQRTQQEDSAVYLCASSLVLAPEAFFGQGTRLTVV.

The chain couples TRBV5-5 to TRBJ2-7, with TRBD2 matching 10 bases. Per the germline V gene, CDR1 is SGHKS and CDR2 is YYEKEE (reference sequence). With V trimmed by 0 bases and J by 4 bases, 13 bases remained unmatched. CDR3 length: 18 amino acids. The CDR3 coding sequence is TGTGCCAGCAGCTTGGTTGTTTCCTCCTTAGCGGGGGGATACGAGCAGTACTTC. Translating it yields CASSLVVSSLAGGYEQYF.

Turning to this clone: The sample contains more than one DNA sequence encoding this CDR3. This rearrangement joins TRBV10-3 to TRBJ1-2; 8 nucleotides align to TRBD1. V was clipped by 0 bases and J by 5 bases; unmatched bases: 5. In germline, CDR1 is ENHRY, CDR2 SYGVKD. This CDR3 is built from 15 residues. CDR3 protein: CAISESTGADYGYTF. Written as DNA, the CDR3 is TGTGCCATCAGTGAGTCGACAGGGGCGGATTATGGCTACACCTTC.

The chain combines TRBV14 with TRBJ1-1; the D gene is possibly TRBD1 (6 bases). Looked up from germline, CDR1 is SGHDN and CDR2 is FVKESK. CDR3 length: 17 residues. Trimming left V 3 bases short and J 6 bases short, with 23 bases between. For the CDR3, the DNA is TGTGCCAGCAGCCATTCCGGGACAAGGGTCTTCGATGCTGAAGCTTTCTTT. It encodes CASSHSGTRVFDAEAFF.

This chain uses TRBV6-1 with TRBJ2-7; TRBD1 matches at 9 bases. This CDR3 spans 17 amino acids. The germline gives CDR1 MNHNS, CDR2 SASEGT. J gave up 4 bases and V 4 bases, and 14 bases lay outside the gene matches. The CDR3 loop reads CASSGIGTGRRSYEQYF. As DNA, the CDR3 is TGTGCCAGCAGTGGAATCGGGACAGGGAGGCGTTCTTACGAGCAGTACTTC.

This sequence joins TRBV2 and TRBJ1-3; D is possibly TRBD1 (5 bases). The germline CDR1 and CDR2 sequences are SNHLY and FYNNEI. This CDR3 region has 15 residues. The ends were cut back, 10 bases at V and 4 bases at J, with 20 bases in the middle. This CDR3 reads CATLLRRGEGNTIYF. The CDR3 DNA is TGTGCCACTTTACTACGGCGGGGGGAAGGAAACACCATATATTTT. Based on the CDR3 plus reference TRBV2 and TRBJ1-3, the full variable domain is EPEVTQTPSHQVTQMGQEVILRCVPISNHLYFYWYRQILGQKVEFLVSFYNNEISEKSEIFDDQFSVERPDGSNFTLKIRSTKLEDSAMYFCATLLRRGEGNTIYFGEGSWLTVV.

The chain uses TRBV10-3 and TRBJ1-1; 7 bases align to TRBD1. With V trimmed by 4 bases and J by 3 bases, 5 bases remained unmatched. The CDR3 spans 14 residues. Germline assignment: CDR1 ENHRY and CDR2 SYGVKD. CDR3 in DNA: TGTGCCATCAGTGGGTCCCAGGGGGACACTGAAGCTTTCTTT. Protein product: CAISGSQGDTEAFF.

This clone has just one count. The rearrangement joins TRBV19 to TRBJ2-3; 10 bases match TRBD2. V shed 5 bases, J shed 2 bases, and the junction held 13 bases outside the gene matches. This CDR3 has 18 amino acids. The germline CDR1 and CDR2 sequences are LNHDA and SQIVND (reference sequence). This chain's CDR3 is CASSWAGLAFPHTDTQYF. For the CDR3, the DNA is TGTGCCAGTAGTTGGGCGGGACTAGCGTTTCCCCACACAGATACGCAGTATTTT.

The J gene is TRBJ1-3, the V gene TRBV4-2, with a tentative D call TRBD1 (6 bases). The germline gives CDR1 LGHNA, CDR2 YNFKEQ. Between the trimmed V and J ends, which lost 5 bases and 2 bases, there was a span of 19 bases. This CDR3 comprises 17 residues. CDR3 in amino acids: CASSLNLDRGPGNTIYF. CDR3 nucleotide sequence: TGTGCCAGCAGCTTAAACCTGGACAGAGGGCCTGGAAACACCATATATTTT.

The J gene is TRBJ2-5, the V gene TRBV27; D call uncertain. The CDR3 is made up of 13 amino acids. Germline CDR1 is MNHEY and CDR2 is SMNVEV (reference sequence). V was shortened by 4 bases and J by 5 bases, with 11 bases between the two germline ends. CDR3 nucleotide sequence: TGTGCCAGCAGTTCGATGGGCCCGGAGACCCAGTACTTC. This codes for CASSSMGPETQYF.

DNA of the CDR3: TGCGCCAGCAGCCAAATAATGGGGCTTCTCTACGAGCAGTACTTC. Translated: CASSQIMGLLYEQYF. The chain carries TRBV4-1 and TRBJ2-7, with D perhaps matching TRBD1 (5 bases). CDR3 size: 15 residues. The V end lost 2 bases, the J end lost 3 bases, and 14 bases lay between the germline ends. CDR1 and CDR2 (germline): MGHRA, YSYEKL.

The chain employs TRBV5-6 and TRBJ1-5; D is unresolved. The CDR3 has 13 amino acids. Trimming left V 0 bases short and J 5 bases short, with 6 bases between. The germline V gene has CDR1 SGHDT and CDR2 YYEEEE. The DNA of the CDR3 is TGTGCCAGCAGCTTGGGGTGGCATCAGCCCCAGCATTTT. Translating gives CASSLGWHQPQHF.

This chain links TRBV5-8 with TRBJ2-7, with 7 bases aligning to TRBD1. Unmatched junction bases numbered 10, after V lost 4 bases and J lost 3 bases. Looked up from germline, CDR1 is SGHTS and CDR2 is YDEGEE. The CDR3 sequence is 15 residues long. The CDR3 bases are TGTGCCAGCAGCAACCACAGGGGACCAGTCTACGAGCAGTACTTC. It translates to CASSNHRGPVYEQYF.

This clone was detected a few times. The chain joins TRBV9 to TRBJ1-6, with no clear D. This CDR3 contains 14 residues. The ends were cut back, 0 bases at V and 10 bases at J, with 11 bases in the middle. Germline V gene sequence: CDR1 SGDLS, CDR2 YYNGEE. The CDR3 spells CASSVDGHDSPLHF. Written as DNA, the CDR3 is TGTGCCAGCAGCGTAGATGGGCATGACTCACCCCTCCACTTT.

The V gene is TRBV7-3, the J gene TRBJ2-7; possible D gene TRBD1, 5 bases. With 1 base removed from V and 6 bases from J, the gap between germline ends came to 10 bases. Germline lookup yields CDR1 SGHTA and CDR2 FQGTGA. The CDR3 extends over 13 amino acids. The CDR3 DNA sequence: TGTGCCAGCAGCTTAAAAGGACACGCCGAGCAGTACTTC. It is translated as CASSLKGHAEQYF. The whole variable domain, filled in from reference TRBV7-3 and TRBJ2-7, reads GAGVSQTPSNKVTEKGKYVELRCDPISGHTALYWYRQSLGQGPEFLIYFQGTGAADDSGLPNDRFFAVRPEGSVSTLKIQRTERGDSAVYLCASSLKGHAEQYFGPGTRLTVT.